These T cell receptor beta chains were read from a single sample in a study of radiotherapy plus CTLA-4 blockade in lung cancer. This table comes from immunoSEQ multiplex PCR, and its TCRdb copy is limited to in-frame clones, with some not included. The sample has 100,000 or so clones, about four fifths seen once; the top ten hold roughly 15%. Specimen: peripheral blood, collected from a patient treated with radiotherapy plus ipilimumab. These receptors originate from a human donor with non-small cell lung cancer that progressed on radiotherapy plus ipilimumab. CDR3s include the opening cysteine and the closing phenylalanine or tryptophan. The D gene is left open where the match is weak. The listing skips clone size in some rows; elsewhere it reads once, few, many or a size class.

j_gene | abundance | d_gene | v_gene | CDR3nt | CDR3aa
TRBJ1-1 | NA | NA | TRBV4-1 | TGCGCCAGCAGCCAAGATGGAGGCAGGGGAACTGAAGCTTTCTTT | CASSQDGGRGTEAFF
TRBJ1-1 | few | NA | TRBV7-2 | TGTGCCAGCAGCTTAGTCGGGTACGGGGACACAGTCACTGAAGCTTTCTTT | CASSLVGYGDTVTEAFF
TRBJ1-4 | NA | NA | TRBV5-1 | TGCGCCAGCAGCTTGGGGGATAATGAAAAACTGTTTTTT | CASSLGDNEKLFF
TRBJ2-7 | NA | NA | TRBV18 | TGTGCCAGCTCATGGGGGACGGAAACCTACGAGCAGTACTTC | CASSWGTETYEQYF
TRBJ2-1 | NA | TRBD1 | TRBV4-2 | TGTGCCAGCAGCCCCCGGGACAGGGACGACAATGAGCAGTTCTTC | CASSPRDRDDNEQFF
TRBJ2-7 | NA | NA | TRBV28 | TGTGCCAGTAGGAGAGGTTCCTACGAGCAGTACTTC | CASRRGSYEQYF
TRBJ1-3 | NA | NA | TRBV7-9 | TGTGCCAGCAGCTTAGGCCGAGACAACTCTGGAAACACCATATATTTT | CASSLGRDNSGNTIYF
TRBJ2-3 | NA | TRBD2 | TRBV18 | TGTGCCAGCTCACCAGGGGGTCGGCTAGCGGGAGGCCTGCACACAGATACGCAGTATTTT | CASSPGGRLAGGLHTDTQYF
TRBJ2-1 | medium-sized | NA | TRBV4-2 | TGTGCCAGCAGCCCCATAATCGGGACTGGGGGGGCGGGTGAGCAGTTCTTC | CASSPIIGTGGAGEQFF
TRBJ2-5 | NA | NA | TRBV5-1 | TGCGCCAGCAGCTTGGCGGCGGGGGAGACCCAGTACTTC | CASSLAAGETQYF
TRBJ2-3 | NA | NA | TRBV7-7 | TGTGCCAGCAGCTTAGGGATCACAGATACGCAGTATTTT | CASSLGITDTQYF
TRBJ1-4 | NA | TRBD1 | TRBV6-5 | TGTGCCAGCAGTGCAGGGACAGCCGTTGAAAAACTGTTTTTT | CASSAGTAVEKLFF
TRBJ2-3 | few | NA | TRBV29-1 | TGCAGCGCCCCCGGGCAGGCCACAGATACGCAGTATTTT | CSAPGQATDTQYF
TRBJ1-2 | NA | TRBD1 | TRBV7-8 | TGTGCCAGCAGTCAGGGGGACTGGGGCTACACCTTC | CASSQGDWGYTF
TRBJ1-2 | NA | NA | TRBV6-1 | TGTGCCAGCACCCTAGACACCATCATGGGTGGCTACACCTTC | CASTLDTIMGGYTF
TRBJ1-2 | NA | TRBD1 | TRBV6-5 | TGTGCCAGCAGTTATCGGGGACAGTCCTATGGCTACACCTTC | CASSYRGQSYGYTF
TRBJ1-2 | NA | TRBD1 | TRBV9 | TGTGCCAGCAGCTTAGGGCAGGGGGCGGACTATGGCTACACCTTC | CASSLGQGADYGYTF
TRBJ2-3 | NA | TRBD1 | TRBV19 | TGTGCCAGTAGGGAGACAGGGGCAGATACGCAGTATTTT | CASRETGADTQYF
TRBJ1-5 | NA | NA | TRBV15 | TGTGCCACCAGCAGAGAGGGCCTCCATAGCAATCAGCCCCAGCATTTT | CATSREGLHSNQPQHF
TRBJ2-3 | NA | NA | TRBV9 | TGTGCCAGCAGCGTAGGGACCACAGATACGCAGTATTTT | CASSVGTTDTQYF
TRBJ1-1 | NA | NA | TRBV27 | TGTGCCAGCAGTCCGGGCCCCAACACTGAAGCTTTCTTT | CASSPGPNTEAFF
TRBJ2-4 | NA | TRBD1 | TRBV5-8 | TGTGCCAGCAGCTCCGACAGGGGGGTTAGGAACATTCAGTACTTC | CASSSDRGVRNIQYF
TRBJ2-7 | NA | NA | TRBV4-1 | TGCGCCAGCAGCCCCCTCGGGACAAAGGTACAGGGCGAGCAGTACTTC | CASSPLGTKVQGEQYF
TRBJ2-7 | NA | TRBD1 | TRBV5-4 | TGTGCCAGCAGTTCTGGACAGGGAACATCCTACGAGCAGTACTTC | CASSSGQGTSYEQYF
TRBJ2-4 | NA | NA | TRBV29-1 | TGCAGCGTGTTAGATACAGGAGCCAAAAACATTCAGTACTTC | CSVLDTGAKNIQYF
TRBJ2-3 | NA | TRBD2 | TRBV6-6 | TGTGCCAGCAGAAGACCCGGGACTAGGGCTACAGATACGCAGTATTTT | CASRRPGTRATDTQYF
TRBJ2-3 | NA | TRBD2 | TRBV6-4 | TGTGCCAGCAGTGAGGGCGGGGGGTCAGATACGCAGTATTTT | CASSEGGGSDTQYF
TRBJ1-4 | NA | NA | TRBV5-4 | TGTGCCAGCAGCTTGGCTAATGAAAAACTGTTTTTT | CASSLANEKLFF